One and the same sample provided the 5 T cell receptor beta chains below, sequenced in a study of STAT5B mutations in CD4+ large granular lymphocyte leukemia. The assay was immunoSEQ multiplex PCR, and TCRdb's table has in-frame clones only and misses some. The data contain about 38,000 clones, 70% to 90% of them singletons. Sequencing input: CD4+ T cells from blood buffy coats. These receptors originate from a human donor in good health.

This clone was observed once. For the CDR3, the DNA is TGTGCCAGCGCTAAGGCGGGGGGCCATCATGAGCAGTTCTTC. As protein: CASAKAGGHHEQFF. V gene TRBV28 combines with J gene TRBJ2-1; TRBD2 matches at 8 bases. V shed 8 bases, J shed 8 bases, and the junction held 11 bases outside the gene matches. Germline V gene data show CDR1 as MDHEN and CDR2 as SYDVKM. The CDR3 spans 14 residues.

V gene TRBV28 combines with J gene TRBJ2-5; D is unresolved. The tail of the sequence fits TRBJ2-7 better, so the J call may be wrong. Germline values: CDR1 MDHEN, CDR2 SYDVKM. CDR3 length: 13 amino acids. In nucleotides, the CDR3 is TGTGCCAGCAGTTTATTCCAGTACTACGAGCAGTACTTC. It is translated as CASSLFQYYEQYF.

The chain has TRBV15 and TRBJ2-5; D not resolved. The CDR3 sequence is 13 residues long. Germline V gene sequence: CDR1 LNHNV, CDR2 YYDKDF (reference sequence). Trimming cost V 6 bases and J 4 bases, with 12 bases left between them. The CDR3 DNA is TGTGCCACCAGTCGGACCGAAATAGAGACCCAGTACTTC. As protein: CATSRTEIETQYF.

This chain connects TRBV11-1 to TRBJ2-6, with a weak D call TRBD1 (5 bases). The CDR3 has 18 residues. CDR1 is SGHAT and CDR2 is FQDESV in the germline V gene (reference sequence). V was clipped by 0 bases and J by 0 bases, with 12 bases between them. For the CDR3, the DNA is TGTGCCAGCAGCTTAGCCGTAGGGGTCTACTCTGGGGCCAACGTCCTGACTTTC. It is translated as CASSLAVGVYSGANVLTF.

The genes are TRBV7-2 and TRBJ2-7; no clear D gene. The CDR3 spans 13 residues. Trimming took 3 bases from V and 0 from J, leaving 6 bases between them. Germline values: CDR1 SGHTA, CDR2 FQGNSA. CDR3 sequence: CASSFSTSYEQYF. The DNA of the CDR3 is TGTGCCAGCAGCTTCTCTACCTCCTACGAGCAGTACTTC.